This paragraph covers one T cell receptor (beta chain) sequence. What it binds is not known. V dropped 1 base and J dropped 5; count of bases not matched to a gene: 9. Germline CDR1 LNHDA, CDR2 SQIVND (reference sequence). This CDR3 comprises 17 residues. The sample originates from a study of cytomegalovirus exposure and HLA in healthy donors. Whole-study findings and limits: According to reports, the classifier identified cytomegalovirus status with high specificity and sensitivity. Segments of the TCR beta V type were, in most cases, productive about 87% or about 30% of the time in an earlier analysis.

PCR used 60 Vbeta primers and 13 Jbeta primers. The data were produced by immunoSEQ multiplex PCR, yet TCRdb's version contains in-frame clones alone and is incomplete. The sample lists some 70,000 clones; 81% were seen once. The sample consisted of PBMCs. V and J are TRBV19 and TRBJ2-1; 9 bases map to TRBD2. The clonotype originates from a human donor in good health. The CDR3 region is CASSIGIGGGAHNEQFF. The CDR3 nucleotides are TGTGCCAGTAGTATAGGGATTGGCGGGGGGGCCCACAATGAGCAGTTCTTC.